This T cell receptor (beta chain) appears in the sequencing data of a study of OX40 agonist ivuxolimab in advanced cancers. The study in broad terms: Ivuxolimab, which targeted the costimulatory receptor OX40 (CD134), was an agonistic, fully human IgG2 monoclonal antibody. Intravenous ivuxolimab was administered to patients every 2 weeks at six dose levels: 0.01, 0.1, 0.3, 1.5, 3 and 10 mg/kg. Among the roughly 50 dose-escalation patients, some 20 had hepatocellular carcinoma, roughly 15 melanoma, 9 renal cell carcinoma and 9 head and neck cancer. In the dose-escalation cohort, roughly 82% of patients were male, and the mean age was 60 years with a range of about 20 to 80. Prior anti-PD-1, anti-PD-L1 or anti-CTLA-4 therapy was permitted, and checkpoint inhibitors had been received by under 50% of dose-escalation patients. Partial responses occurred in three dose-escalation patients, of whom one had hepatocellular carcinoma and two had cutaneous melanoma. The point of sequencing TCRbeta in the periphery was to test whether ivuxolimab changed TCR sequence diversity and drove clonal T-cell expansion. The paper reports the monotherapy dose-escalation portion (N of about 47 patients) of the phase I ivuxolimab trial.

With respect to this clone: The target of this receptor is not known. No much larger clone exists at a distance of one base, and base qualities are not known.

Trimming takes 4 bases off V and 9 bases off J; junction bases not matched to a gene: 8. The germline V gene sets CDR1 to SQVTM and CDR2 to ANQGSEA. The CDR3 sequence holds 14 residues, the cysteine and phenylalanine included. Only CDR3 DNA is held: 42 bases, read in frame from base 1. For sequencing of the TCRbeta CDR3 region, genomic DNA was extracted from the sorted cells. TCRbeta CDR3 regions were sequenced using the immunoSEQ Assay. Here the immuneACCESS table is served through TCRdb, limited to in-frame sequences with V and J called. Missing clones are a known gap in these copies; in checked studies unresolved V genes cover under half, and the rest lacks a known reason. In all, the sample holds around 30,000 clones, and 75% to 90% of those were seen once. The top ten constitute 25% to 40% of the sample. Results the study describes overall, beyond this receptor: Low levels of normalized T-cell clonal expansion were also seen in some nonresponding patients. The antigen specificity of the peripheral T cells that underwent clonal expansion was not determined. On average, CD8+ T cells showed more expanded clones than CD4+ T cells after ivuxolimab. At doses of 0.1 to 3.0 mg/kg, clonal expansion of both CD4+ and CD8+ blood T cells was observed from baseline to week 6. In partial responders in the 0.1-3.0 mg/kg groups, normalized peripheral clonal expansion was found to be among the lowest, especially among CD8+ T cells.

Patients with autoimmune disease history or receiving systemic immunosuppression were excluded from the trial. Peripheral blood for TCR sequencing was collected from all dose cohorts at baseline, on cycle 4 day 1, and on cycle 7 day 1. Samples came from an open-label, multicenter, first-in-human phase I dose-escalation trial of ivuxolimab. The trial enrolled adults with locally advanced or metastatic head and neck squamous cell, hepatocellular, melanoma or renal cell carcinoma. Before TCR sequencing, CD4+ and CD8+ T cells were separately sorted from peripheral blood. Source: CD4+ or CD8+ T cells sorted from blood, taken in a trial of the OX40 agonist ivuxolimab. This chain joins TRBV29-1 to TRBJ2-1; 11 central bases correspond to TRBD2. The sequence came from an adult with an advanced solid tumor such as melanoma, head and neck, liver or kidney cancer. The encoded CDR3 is CSVVSGRAVGEQFF. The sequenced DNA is TGCAGCGTTGTTAGCGGGAGGGCCGTAGGTGAGCAGTTCTTC.